This TCR beta chain originates from a study of radiotherapy plus CTLA-4 blockade in lung cancer. Germline CDR1 reads MNHNS; CDR2 reads SASEGT. Trimming at V came to 6 bases and at J to 6 bases, leaving 5 bases not matched to a gene. This CDR3 contains 14 residues. Clones were read by immunoSEQ multiplex PCR, and TCRdb kept only the in-frame ones, dropping some. The sample yields about 88,000 clones, about two thirds seen once. The rearrangement joins TRBV6-1 to TRBJ2-7, with 13 bases fitting TRBD2. The clonotype originates from a human donor with non-small cell lung cancer that progressed on radiotherapy plus ipilimumab. Sequenced here: peripheral blood, sampled from a patient treated with radiotherapy plus ipilimumab. DNA for the CDR3: TGTGCCAGCAGCGGACTAGCGGGAGACGGCGAGCAGTACTTC. Protein: CASSGLAGDGEQYF.